Sequencing of this TCR beta chain was carried out in a study of blood T cell repertoires in COVID-19. Study-wide background: T cells, B-cell-depleted T cells, or PBMCs supplied cDNA or gDNA.

Trimming took 3 bases from V and 9 from J; bases not matched to a gene: 17. The length of the CDR3 is 17 residues. In germline, CDR1 is SGHRS, CDR2 YFSETQ. This clone has only a few counts. In the original analysis: Nucleated cell counts were estimated from reference gene primer amplification. The data were produced by immunoSEQ multiplex PCR, yet TCRdb's version contains in-frame clones alone and is incomplete. That table furnishes V, J and clone size, whereas the DNA furnished D and trimming. The sample holds about 240,000 clones, roughly 86% seen once. Cohort assignment relied on participant-reported clinical history.

The chain uses TRBV5-1 and TRBJ2-1; 8 nucleotides match TRBD1. The sequenced sample consisted of PBMCs or T cells enriched from blood (not recorded which). This sequence was found in a woman in her twenties or thirties with acute COVID-19. Here the CDR3 reads CASSSRSPGQARREQFF. Here the CDR3 DNA reads TGCGCCAGCAGCTCCCGCTCTCCGGGACAGGCACGACGTGAGCAGTTCTTC.